This TCR beta chain is drawn from a study of cytomegalovirus exposure and HLA in healthy donors. 60 Vbeta and 13 Jbeta primers were used in PCR. Sequenced by immunoSEQ multiplex PCR; TCRdb stores in-frame clones only, minus some. The table lists roughly 140,000 clones, around 79% of them singletons. Germline CDR1 reads MNHEY; CDR2 reads SMNVEV (reference sequence). The germline V and J ends were trimmed by 4 bases and 6 bases, with 12 bases remaining between them. The CDR3 has 13 residues. Source material: PBMCs. The receptor was isolated from a woman aged 30 to 39 in good health and CMV-seronegative. The chain employs TRBV27 and TRBJ1-2; weak D call: TRBD1 (6 bases). For the CDR3, the DNA is TGTGCCAGCAGTTCCAACAGGGAGAATGGCTACACCTTC. Protein: CASSSNRENGYTF.